The table lists the clone carrying this T cell receptor beta chain with a count of one. Its antigen is currently unknown. This record belongs to a study of regulatory T cells in long-lasting Graves disease. iRepertoire HTBI primers and Arm-PCR of CDR3 regions built TCR beta libraries. TCRdb re-called the multiplex PCR reads through MiXCR, storing one row per CDR3 protein. The sample lists 360,000 or so distinct CDR3 sequences, more than 20% seen once, with around 30% in the top ten. The time point was: persistent/refractory GD, antithyroid drugs over 5 years with positive TRAb. The authors made the TCR library using RNA they extracted from PBMCs. Graves' disease diagnoses used American Thyroid Association guidelines. Germline V gene lookup returns CDR1 MNHNS and CDR2 SASEGT. The CDR3 consists of 14 residues. Study results and caveats: Preferential use of TRBV28, TRBJ1-2 and TRBJ2-5 was seen in persistent disease. The number of shared public clonotypes was higher in persistent patients (more than 2,500) than new patients (966).

The chain uses TRBV6-1 and TRBJ2-3; tentative D call: TRBD1 (5 bases). The assigned J gene may be wrong: the sequence end matches TRBJ1-5 better. This material consisted of peripheral blood mononuclear cells (PBMCs), taken when the disease was refractory, from a patient treated with antithyroid drugs. The sequence was obtained from a woman aged 35 to 49 with Graves disease. The CDR3 nucleotides read TGTGCCAGCAGTCTACTCGGATTAGGGGATACGCAGCATTTT. This codes for CASSLLGLGDTQHF.